The 7 T cell receptor beta chains below were found in one sample sequenced in a study of shared clonotypes between healthy human individuals. Assay used: immunoSEQ multiplex PCR; TCRdb lists only in-frame clones, some missing. The table lists roughly 650,000 clones, approximately 96% of them singletons. The naive CD8 population came from CD45RO-negative cells selected for CCR7, without terminally differentiated effector memory CD45RA+ cells. The sequenced material came from naive CD8+ T cells sorted from blood. The source of these receptors is a woman in her twenties or thirties in good health.

The chain carries TRBV21-1 and TRBJ2-7; TRBD1, the table's D call, lacks a check against the DNA. TRBV21-1 is shown as a pseudogene. The CDR3 totals 14 residues. The CDR3 sequence is CASGGTGEQREQYF. The DNA for the CDR3 is TGTGCCAGCGGGGGGACAGGGGAGCAACGCGAGCAGTACTTC.

The V gene is TRBV7-9, the J gene TRBJ2-5, with 7 bases aligning to TRBD1. The CDR3 is 14 residues long. With 8 bases clipped from V and 2 bases from J, the junction kept 8 bases outside the gene matches. From germline, CDR1 is SEHNR and CDR2 FQNEAQ (reference sequence). This CDR3 is CASGQVQPQETQYF. CDR3 nucleotide sequence: TGTGCCAGCGGACAGGTCCAACCTCAAGAGACCCAGTACTTC.

The CDR3 here is CASSSISTPYNEQFF. Written as DNA, the CDR3 is TGTGCCAGCAGCTCAATTTCTACCCCCTACAATGAGCAGTTCTTC. This sequence joins TRBV7-6 and TRBJ2-1, with D hard to call. The CDR3 has 15 amino acids. V lost 4 bases to trimming and J lost 2 bases, with 12 bases between them. Germline-derived CDR1 and CDR2 are SGHVS and FNYEAQ.

The J gene is TRBJ2-2, the V gene TRBV15, with D possibly TRBD2 on 5 matching bases. Trimming pared 8 bases from V and 8 bases from J, leaving 18 bases between. CDR1 LNHNV and CDR2 YYDKDF come from the germline V gene (reference sequence). The CDR3 runs 14 residues. For the CDR3, the DNA is TGTGCCACCGGATTTGGCAGTAGGGAGGGGGAGCTGTTTTTT. Its protein is CATGFGSREGELFF.

The chain links TRBV4-1 to TRBJ2-7; D is unresolved. Germline V gene sequence: CDR1 MGHRA, CDR2 YSYEKL. Trimming took 4 bases from V and 2 from J, leaving 15 bases between them. The CDR3 is 15 amino acids. The CDR3, as DNA: TGCGCCAGCAGCCCGTCGTATATTGGACCCTACGAGCAGTACTTC. Its protein product is CASSPSYIGPYEQYF.

The chain couples TRBV5-6 to TRBJ2-7; D is uncertain. V lost 4 bases, J lost 6 bases, and 14 bases lay in between. CDR3 length equals 13 residues. The V gene's germline CDR1 is SGHDT and CDR2 YYEEEE. This chain's CDR3 is CASSPWVMGEQYF. The CDR3 coding sequence is TGTGCCAGCAGCCCTTGGGTTATGGGCGAGCAGTACTTC.

The chain joins TRBV27 to TRBJ2-7, with no clear D. Trimming stripped 5 bases from V and 0 bases from J, with 11 bases between. Germline CDR1 reads MNHEY; CDR2 reads SMNVEV (reference sequence). The CDR3 runs to 14 residues. The CDR3 here is CASSPNSDSYEQYF. The CDR3 nucleotides are TGTGCCAGCAGTCCAAACAGTGACTCCTACGAGCAGTACTTC.